This is a list of T cell receptor beta chains from one sample in a study of blood T cell repertoires in COVID-19. TCRdb keeps only in-frame clones here, not all; method: immunoSEQ multiplex PCR. Of 300,000 to 400,000 clones in the sample, over 90% were seen once. The sample comprised PBMCs or T cells enriched from blood (not recorded which). These receptors were obtained from a young woman who had been exposed to COVID-19. Both conserved end residues are part of each CDR3. D genes are given only for firm matches. Some rows mark clone size as missing; the rest say once, few, many or name a class of expanded clone.

TRBV24-1	TRBJ2-3	-	-	TGTGCCACCAGTGATTTAGGGGGAGGGACAGATACGCAGTATTTT	CATSDLGGGTDTQYF
TRBV6-2/TRBV6-3	TRBJ2-5	-	-	TGTGCCAGCAGTAACAGACAGGTACAAGAGACCCAGTACTTC	CASSNRQVQETQYF
TRBV5-6	TRBJ2-1	-	-	TGTGCCAGCAGCTTGGTTTCGGTAAATGAGCAGTTCTTC	CASSLVSVNEQFF
TRBV18	TRBJ1-3	-	-	TGTGCCAGCTCACCTGTCCTTACAAATGGTGCTGGAAACACCATATATTTT	CASSPVLTNGAGNTIYF
TRBV3-1/TRBV3-2	TRBJ1-4	-	-	TGTGCCAGCAGCCGGTACACTGAAAAACTGTTTTTT	CASSRYTEKLFF
TRBV4-3	TRBJ2-3	few	-	TGCGCCAGCAGCCAAGATTTCCTGGTACAAGATACGCAGTATTTT	CASSQDFLVQDTQYF
TRBV18	TRBJ1-4	-	-	TGTGCCAGCTCACCACCTCTCCAGGCTGGGGAAAAACTGTTTTTT	CASSPPLQAGEKLFF
TRBV2	TRBJ1-4	-	TRBD1	TGTGCCAGCAGTGGGGGACAGGCCATTAATGAAAAACTGTTTTTT	CASSGGQAINEKLFF
TRBV6-2/TRBV6-3	TRBJ2-2	-	TRBD1	TGTGCCAGCAGTTACCCTCCAGGGGGCACCGGGGAGCTGTTTTTT	CASSYPPGGTGELFF
TRBV12-3/TRBV12-4	TRBJ1-5	-	-	TGTGCCAGCACCGCGGAGGATCAGCCCCAGCATTTT	CASTAEDQPQHF
TRBV18	TRBJ2-5	-	TRBD1	TGTGCCAGCTCACTGGGCCGGGACAGGGGGACCCAGTACTTC	CASSLGRDRGTQYF
TRBV7-9	TRBJ2-3	-	-	TGTGCCAGCAGCTTAGCTACAACAGATACGCAGTATTTT	CASSLATTDTQYF
TRBV10-3	TRBJ2-2	few	-	TGTGCCATCAGGGAGGACTTGAGGAACACCGGGGAGCTGTTTTTT	CAIREDLRNTGELFF
TRBV5-5	TRBJ1-5	-	-	TGTGCCAGCAGCCCAGTTCTCAGGGATGACAATCAGCCCCAGCATTTT	CASSPVLRDDNQPQHF
TRBV6-5	TRBJ1-5	-	-	TGTGCCAGCAGTTACTTAGGGGTGGGTCAGCCCCAGCATTTT	CASSYLGVGQPQHF
TRBV28	TRBJ1-1	-	TRBD1	TGTGCCAGCAGCAAACCCCCGGGACAGGGGGATGCTTTCTTT	CASSKPPGQGDAFF
TRBV4-2	TRBJ1-3	-	TRBD1	TGTGCCAGCAGCCAAGATCTCGGGACAGGGACTGGAAACACCATATATTTT	CASSQDLGTGTGNTIYF
TRBV7-6	TRBJ1-6	-	TRBD1	TGTGCCAGCAGCCGGGACAGAGGGGGTTCACCCCTCCACTTT	CASSRDRGGSPLHF
TRBV4-2	TRBJ2-7	-	-	TGTGCCAGCAGCCAAGTTGGAAGCGGACTCCTCTACGAGCAGTACTTC	CASSQVGSGLLYEQYF
TRBV6-6	TRBJ2-3	-	TRBD2	TGTGCCAGCATTCAAGGACGGGGGGGAACGCAGTATTTT	CASIQGRGGTQYF
TRBV15	TRBJ2-1	-	TRBD2	TGTGCCACCAGCGACCCCCAGCGGGGGGTCTACAATGAGCAGTTCTTC	CATSDPQRGVYNEQFF
TRBV20-1	TRBJ2-3	-	-	TGCAGTGCTAGTGTGTGGCAGGGGACAGATACGCAGTATTTT	CSASVWQGTDTQYF
TRBV18	TRBJ2-3	once	-	TGTGCCAGCTCACCACCGGCGGGCGCCAGCACAGATACGCAGTATTTT	CASSPPAGASTDTQYF
TRBV20-1	TRBJ2-1	-	-	TGCAGTGCCCCCCTGGGGCGGGGGCCGCTCTTC	CSAPLGRGPLF
TRBV27	TRBJ1-2	-	-	TGTGCCAGCAGTTACGACCCGGCGGGGGGCTACACCTTC	CASSYDPAGGYTF
TRBV5-4	TRBJ2-1	-	-	TGTGCCAGCAGCTTGCAGCAGGGTAGGGATGAGCAGTTCTTC	CASSLQQGRDEQFF
TRBV12-3/TRBV12-4	TRBJ1-3	-	-	TGTGCCAGCGCGGCAGACTCTGGAAACACCATATATTTT	CASAADSGNTIYF
TRBV18	TRBJ1-1	-	-	TGTGCCAGCTCACCAAATGCAGGGAGGACTGAAGCTTTCTTT	CASSPNAGRTEAFF
TRBV4-2	TRBJ1-2	-	TRBD1	TGTGCCAGCAGCCAAGAGCTCGCAGGGGGGATCTATGGCTACACCTTC	CASSQELAGGIYGYTF
TRBV21-1	TRBJ1-1	-	-	TGTGCCAGCAGCAAGTCGAAACAGAAGAACACTGAAGCTTTCTTT	CASSKSKQKNTEAFF
TRBV6-5	TRBJ1-2	-	TRBD1	TGTGCCAGCACGATAGGGACAGGCGATGGCTACACCTTC	CASTIGTGDGYTF
TRBV3-1/TRBV3-2	TRBJ2-1	-	TRBD2	TGTGCCAGCAGCCCCTCCGGTAGACTAGCGGGGGGGCCAGCAAGCGAGCAGTTCTTC	CASSPSGRLAGGPASEQFF
TRBV5-1	TRBJ2-7	once	TRBD1	TGCGCCAGCAGCTCCCCGGGACAGAGCTCCTACGAGCAGTACTTC	CASSSPGQSSYEQYF
TRBV14	TRBJ1-2	-	TRBD1	TGTGCCAGCAGCCAAGTTCCCAGGGGGTTGGGCTACACCTTC	CASSQVPRGLGYTF
TRBV15	TRBJ1-2	-	-	TGTGCCACCAGCAGAGCTCGGGGAACTAACTATGGCTACACCTTC	CATSRARGTNYGYTF
TRBV7-2	TRBJ2-3	-	-	TGTGCCAGCAGCTTGGGGGCTACGCAGTATTTT	CASSLGATQYF
TRBV18	TRBJ1-3	-	-	TGTGCCAGCTCACAACAGGGATCTGGAAACACCATATATTTT	CASSQQGSGNTIYF
TRBV6-5	TRBJ1-1	-	TRBD1	TGTGCCAGCACCTTTGGAAGGGGGCTAAACACTGAAGCTTTCTTT	CASTFGRGLNTEAFF
TRBV7-9	TRBJ2-2	-	-	TGTGCCAGCAGCTTACTTGACACCGGGGAGCTGTTTTTT	CASSLLDTGELFF